This T cell receptor beta chain came from a study of early T cells in non-severe SARS-CoV-2 infection. Individual cDNA molecules received unique molecular identifiers. One entry per CDR3 protein results from TCRdb running MiXCR on the 5' RACE reads. Here the sample spans some 71,000 distinct CDR3 sequences, 10% being singletons. This clonotype occurred many times. Relative to the germline gene, one junction end is altered; a read error may explain this. CDR3 length: 15 residues. The V gene's germline CDR1 is SSHAT and CDR2 FNYEAQ (reference sequence). This rearrangement joins TRBV7-7 to TRBJ2-5; tentative D call: TRBD1 (7 bases). This sequence originates from an adult who was a healthcare worker with PCR-confirmed SARS-CoV-2 infection or an uninfected control (not recorded which). The source material was whole blood, sampled at baseline. In DNA, the CDR3 is TGTGCTAGCAGCCCAGGGGGGACTCGCCAAGAGACCCAGTACTTC. Residues: CASSPGGTRQETQYF.